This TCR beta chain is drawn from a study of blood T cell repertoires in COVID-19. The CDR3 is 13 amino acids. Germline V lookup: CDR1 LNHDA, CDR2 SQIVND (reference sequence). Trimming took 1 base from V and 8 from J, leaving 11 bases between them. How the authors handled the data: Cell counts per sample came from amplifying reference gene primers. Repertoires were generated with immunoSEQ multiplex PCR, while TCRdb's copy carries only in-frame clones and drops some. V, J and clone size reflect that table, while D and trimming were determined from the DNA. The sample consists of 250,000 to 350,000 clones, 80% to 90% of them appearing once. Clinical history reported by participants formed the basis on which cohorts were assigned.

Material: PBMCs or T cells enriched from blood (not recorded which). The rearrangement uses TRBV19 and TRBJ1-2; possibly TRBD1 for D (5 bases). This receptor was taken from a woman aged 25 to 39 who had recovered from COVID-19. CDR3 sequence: CASSIVAGYGYTF. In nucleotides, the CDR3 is TGTGCCAGTAGTATAGTAGCAGGGTACGGCTACACCTTC.